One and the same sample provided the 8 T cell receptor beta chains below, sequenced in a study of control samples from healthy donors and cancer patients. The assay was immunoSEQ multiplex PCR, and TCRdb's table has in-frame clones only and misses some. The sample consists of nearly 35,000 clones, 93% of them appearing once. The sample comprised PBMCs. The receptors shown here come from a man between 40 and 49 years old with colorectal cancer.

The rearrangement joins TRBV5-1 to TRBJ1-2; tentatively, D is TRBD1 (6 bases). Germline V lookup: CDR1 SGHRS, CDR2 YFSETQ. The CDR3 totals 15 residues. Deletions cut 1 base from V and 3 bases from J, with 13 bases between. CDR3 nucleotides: TGCGCCAGCAGCTTGTTGGCAGGGGTGGACTATGGCTACACCTTC. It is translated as CASSLLAGVDYGYTF.

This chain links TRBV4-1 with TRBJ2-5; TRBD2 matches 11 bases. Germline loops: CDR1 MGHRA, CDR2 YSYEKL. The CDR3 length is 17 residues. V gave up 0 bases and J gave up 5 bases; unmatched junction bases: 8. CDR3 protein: CASSQEGLAGGGETQYF. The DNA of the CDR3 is TGCGCCAGCAGCCAAGAAGGTCTAGCGGGGGGTGGGGAGACCCAGTACTTC.

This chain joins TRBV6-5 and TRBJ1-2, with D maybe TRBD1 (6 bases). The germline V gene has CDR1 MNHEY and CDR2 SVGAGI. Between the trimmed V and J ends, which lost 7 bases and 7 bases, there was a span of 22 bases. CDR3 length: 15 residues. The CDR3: CASISEGGQGFGYTF. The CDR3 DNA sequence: TGTGCCAGCATCTCCGAGGGGGGCCAGGGTTTTGGCTACACCTTC.

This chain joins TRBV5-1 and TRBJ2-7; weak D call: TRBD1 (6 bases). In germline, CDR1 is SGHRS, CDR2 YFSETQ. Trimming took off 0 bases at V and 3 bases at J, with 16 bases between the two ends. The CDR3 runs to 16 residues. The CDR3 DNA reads TGCGCCAGCAGCTTGGGTCCTCCGGGACAAGACTACGAGCAGTACTTC. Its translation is CASSLGPPGQDYEQYF. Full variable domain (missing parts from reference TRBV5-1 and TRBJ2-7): KAGVTQTPRYLIKTRGQQVTLSCSPISGHRSVSWYQQTPGQGLQFLFEYFSETQRNKGNFPGRFSGRQFSNSRSEMNVSTLELGDSALYLCASSLGPPGQDYEQYFGPGTRLTVT.

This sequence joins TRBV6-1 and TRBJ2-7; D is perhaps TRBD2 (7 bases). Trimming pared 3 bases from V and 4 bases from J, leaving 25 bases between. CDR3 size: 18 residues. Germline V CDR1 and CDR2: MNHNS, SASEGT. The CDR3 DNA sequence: TGTGCCAGCAGTGACGATAGGGCGGGGGCCGCTTCAGGGTACGAGCAGTACTTC. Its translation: CASSDDRAGAASGYEQYF.

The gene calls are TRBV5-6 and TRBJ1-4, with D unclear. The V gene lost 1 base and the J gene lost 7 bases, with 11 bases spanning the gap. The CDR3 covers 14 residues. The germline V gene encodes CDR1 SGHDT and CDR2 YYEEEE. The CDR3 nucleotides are TGTGCCAGCAGCTTGTACCGGGATAGTGAAAAACTGTTTTTT. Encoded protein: CASSLYRDSEKLFF. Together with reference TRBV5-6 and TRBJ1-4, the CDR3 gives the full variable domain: DAGVTQSPTHLIKTRGQQVTLRCSPKSGHDTVSWYQQALGQGPQFIFQYYEEEERQRGNFPDRFSGHQFPNYSSELNVNALLLGDSALYLCASSLYRDSEKLFFGSGTQLSVL.

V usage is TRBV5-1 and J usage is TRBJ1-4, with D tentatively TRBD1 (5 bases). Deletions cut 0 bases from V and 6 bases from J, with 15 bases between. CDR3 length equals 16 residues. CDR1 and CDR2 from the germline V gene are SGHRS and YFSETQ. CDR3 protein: CASSLVSGTIYEKLFF. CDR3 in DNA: TGCGCCAGCAGCTTGGTGTCCGGGACGATATATGAAAAACTGTTTTTT.

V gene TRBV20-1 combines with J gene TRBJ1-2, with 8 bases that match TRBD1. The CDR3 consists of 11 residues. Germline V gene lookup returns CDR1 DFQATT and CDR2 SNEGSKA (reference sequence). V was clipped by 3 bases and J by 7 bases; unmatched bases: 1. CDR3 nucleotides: TGCAGTGCTAGCACAGGGGGTGGCTACACCTTC. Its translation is CSASTGGGYTF.